This TCR beta chain was retrieved from a study of blood T cell repertoires in COVID-19. This clone was detected a few times. The germline V gene encodes CDR1 GTSNPN and CDR2 SVGIG (reference sequence). The CDR3 totals 16 residues. V was pared by 1 base and J by 4 bases, with 9 bases of the junction left unmatched. Generated by immunoSEQ multiplex PCR, the TCRdb table keeps only in-frame clones and is missing some. The repertoire holds 150,000 or so clones, more than 80% seen once, with roughly 4.3% in the top ten. The chain carries TRBV30 and TRBJ2-7; the match to TRBD1 covers 11 bases. Sequencing was carried out using PBMCs or T cells enriched from blood (not recorded which). The receptor's source is a man between 50 and 59 years old who had recovered from COVID-19. Written as DNA, the CDR3 is TGTGCCTGGAGTGACCGATGGACAGGGGGCGTTTACGAGCAGTACTTC. Its protein is CAWSDRWTGGVYEQYF.